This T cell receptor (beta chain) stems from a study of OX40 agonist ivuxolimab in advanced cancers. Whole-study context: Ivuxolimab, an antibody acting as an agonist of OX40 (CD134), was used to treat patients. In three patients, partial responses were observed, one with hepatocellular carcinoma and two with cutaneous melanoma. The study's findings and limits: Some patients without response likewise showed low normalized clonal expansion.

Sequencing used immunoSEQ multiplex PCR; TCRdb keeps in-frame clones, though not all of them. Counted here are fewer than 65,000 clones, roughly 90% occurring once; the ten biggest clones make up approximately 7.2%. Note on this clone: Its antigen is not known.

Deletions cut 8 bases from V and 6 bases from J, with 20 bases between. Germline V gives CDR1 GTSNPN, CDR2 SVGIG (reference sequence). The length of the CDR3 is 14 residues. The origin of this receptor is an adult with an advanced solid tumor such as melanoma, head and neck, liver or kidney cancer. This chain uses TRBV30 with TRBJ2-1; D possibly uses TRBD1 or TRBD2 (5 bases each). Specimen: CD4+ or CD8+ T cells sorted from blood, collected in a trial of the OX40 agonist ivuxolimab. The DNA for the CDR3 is TGTGCCCGCTCAAGGGGCCCGGCGGGCAATGAGCAGTTCTTC. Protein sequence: CARSRGPAGNEQFF. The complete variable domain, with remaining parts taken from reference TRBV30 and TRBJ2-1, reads SQTIHQWPATLVQPVGSPLSLECTVEGTSNPNLYWYRQAAGRGLQLLFYSVGIGQISSEVPQNLSASRPQDRQFILSSKKLLLSDSGFYLCARSRGPAGNEQFFGPGTRLTVL.